The sample holds many counts of the clone carrying this T cell receptor beta chain. Its specificity is unknown. The source of the sample is a study of regulatory T cells in long-lasting Graves disease. Overall study results and limits: Sample size was small, which may have lowered accuracy.

Building of the TCR beta libraries involved iRepertoire HTBI primers and Arm-PCR of CDR3 regions. TCRdb re-called the multiplex PCR reads with MiXCR, one entry per CDR3 protein. The sample has around 320,000 distinct CDR3 sequences; around 15% are singletons. Time point denoted: newly diagnosed GD, antithyroid drugs for less than 3 months. From RNA extracted from PBMCs, the TCR library was made. These data were also reused for a study on T cells in Graves' hyperthyroidism and ophthalmopathy.

Here the sequenced sample was peripheral blood mononuclear cells (PBMCs), taken at new diagnosis, from a patient treated with antithyroid drugs. The sequence derives from a man aged 35-49 years with Graves disease.

The CDR3 nucleotides are TGTGCCAGCCTCCGGGACGGGGACACTGAAGCTTTCTTT. Its translation: CASLRDGDTEAFF. V and J are TRBV2 and TRBJ1-1; weak D call: TRBD1 (5 bases). Germline V gene data show CDR1 as SNHLY and CDR2 as FYNNEI. The CDR3 is 13 amino acids. The V end was cut by 8 bases, the J end by 3 bases, with 13 bases between. The whole variable domain, remainder taken from reference TRBV2 and TRBJ1-1, is EPEVTQTPSHQVTQMGQEVILRCVPISNHLYFYWYRQILGQKVEFLVSFYNNEISEKSEIFDDQFSVERPDGSNFTLKIRSTKLEDSAMYFCASLRDGDTEAFFGQGTRLTVV.